The subject of this entry is one T cell receptor (beta chain). Its target is unknown. Assay used: immunoSEQ multiplex PCR; TCRdb lists only in-frame clones, some missing. The sample consists of approximately 200,000 clones, around nine tenths of them appearing once. This specimen comes from a study of T cell responses to AZD1222 COVID-19 vaccine. For the study at large: Researchers grouped second doses given at about 4 or about 12 weeks into one pool.

General study findings and limits: There were mostly white British donors and more females than males, and clonal diversity was possibly underestimated. Nearly half of spike-specific TCRs reportedly target variant regions that are unmutated in the B.1.351 and B.1.1.7 variants.

Germline CDR1 and CDR2: MNHEY and SMNVEV (reference sequence). V was clipped by 5 bases and J by 1 base, with 9 bases between them. The CDR3 sequence is 15 residues long. This TCR derives from an adult in good health. The specimen was peripheral blood, collected on day 0 of AZD1222 vaccination. The gene calls are TRBV27 and TRBJ1-6, with unresolved D. The CDR3 nucleotides read TGTGCCAGCAGTGGCGGCGGGTCCTATAATTCACCCCTCCACTTT. Residues: CASSGGGSYNSPLHF.